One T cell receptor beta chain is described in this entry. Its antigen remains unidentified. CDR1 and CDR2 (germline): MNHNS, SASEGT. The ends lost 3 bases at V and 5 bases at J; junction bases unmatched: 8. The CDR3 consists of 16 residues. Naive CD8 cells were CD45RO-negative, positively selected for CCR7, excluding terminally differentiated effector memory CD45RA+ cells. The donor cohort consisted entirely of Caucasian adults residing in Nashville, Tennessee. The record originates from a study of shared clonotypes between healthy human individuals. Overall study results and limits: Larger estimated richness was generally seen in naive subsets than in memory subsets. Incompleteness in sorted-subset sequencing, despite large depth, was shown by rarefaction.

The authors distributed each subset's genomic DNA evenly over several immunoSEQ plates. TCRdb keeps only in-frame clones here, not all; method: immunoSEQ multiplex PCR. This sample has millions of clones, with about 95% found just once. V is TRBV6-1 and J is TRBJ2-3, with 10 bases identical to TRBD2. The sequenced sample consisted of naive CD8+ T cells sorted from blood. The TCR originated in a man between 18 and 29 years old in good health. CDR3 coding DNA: TGTGCCAGCAGTGAGTTAACTAGCGGGATTATAGATACGCAGTATTTT. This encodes CASSELTSGIIDTQYF.